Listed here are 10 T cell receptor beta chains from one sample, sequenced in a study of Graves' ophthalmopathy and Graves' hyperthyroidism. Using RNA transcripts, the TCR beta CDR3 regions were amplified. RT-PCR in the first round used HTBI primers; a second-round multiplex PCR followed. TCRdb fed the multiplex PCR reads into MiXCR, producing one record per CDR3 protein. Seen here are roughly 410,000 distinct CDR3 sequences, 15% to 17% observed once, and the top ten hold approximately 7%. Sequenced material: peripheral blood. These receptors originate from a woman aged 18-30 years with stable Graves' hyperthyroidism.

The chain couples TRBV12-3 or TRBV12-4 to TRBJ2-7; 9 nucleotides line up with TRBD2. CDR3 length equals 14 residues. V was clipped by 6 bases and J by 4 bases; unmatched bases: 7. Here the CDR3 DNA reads TGTGCCAGCAGCGCACTAGCGGGTTGGTACGAGCAGTACTTC. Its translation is CASSALAGWYEQYF.

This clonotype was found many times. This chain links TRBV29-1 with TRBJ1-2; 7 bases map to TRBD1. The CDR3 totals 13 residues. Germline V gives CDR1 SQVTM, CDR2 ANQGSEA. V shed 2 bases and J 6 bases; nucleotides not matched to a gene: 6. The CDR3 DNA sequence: TGCAGCGTTGAATCCGCAGGGGGAAATGGCTACACCTTC. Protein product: CSVESAGGNGYTF. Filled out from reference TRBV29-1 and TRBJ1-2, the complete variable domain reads SAVISQKPSRDICQRGTSLTIQCQVDSQVTMMFWYRQQPGQSLTLIATANQGSEATYESGFVIDKFPISRPNLTFSTLTVSNMSPEDSSIYLCSVESAGGNGYTFGSGTRLTVV.

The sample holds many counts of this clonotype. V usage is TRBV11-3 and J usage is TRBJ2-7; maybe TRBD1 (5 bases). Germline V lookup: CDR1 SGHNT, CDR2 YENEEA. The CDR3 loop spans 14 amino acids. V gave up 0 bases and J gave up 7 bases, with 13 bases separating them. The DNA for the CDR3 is TGTGCCAGCAGCTTAGATCAGCTGCCAGGGGAGCAGTACTTC. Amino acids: CASSLDQLPGEQYF. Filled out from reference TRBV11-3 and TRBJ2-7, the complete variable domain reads EAGVVQSPRYKIIEKKQPVAFWCNPISGHNTLYWYLQNLGQGPELLIRYENEEAVDDSQLPKDRFSAERLKGVDSTLKIQPAELGDSAVYLCASSLDQLPGEQYFGPGTRLTVT.

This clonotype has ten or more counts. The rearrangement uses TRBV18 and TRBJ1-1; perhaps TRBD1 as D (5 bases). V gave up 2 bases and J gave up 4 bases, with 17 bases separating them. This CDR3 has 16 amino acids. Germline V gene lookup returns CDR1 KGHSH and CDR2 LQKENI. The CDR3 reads CASSPSGTPRRTEAFF. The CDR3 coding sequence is TGTGCCAGCTCACCATCCGGGACTCCCAGACGCACTGAAGCTTTCTTT. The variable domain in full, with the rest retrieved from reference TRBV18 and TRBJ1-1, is NAGVMQNPRHLVRRRGQEARLRCSPMKGHSHVYWYRQLPEEGLKFMVYLQKENIIDESGMPKERFSAEFPKEGPSILRIQQVVRGDSAAYFCASSPSGTPRRTEAFFGQGTRLTVV.

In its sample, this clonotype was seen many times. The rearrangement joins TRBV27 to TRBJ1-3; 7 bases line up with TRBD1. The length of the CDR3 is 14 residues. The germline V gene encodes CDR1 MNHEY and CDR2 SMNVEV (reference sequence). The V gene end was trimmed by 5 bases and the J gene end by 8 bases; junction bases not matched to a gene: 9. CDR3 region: CASSPWTGGDTIYF. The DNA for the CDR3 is TGTGCCAGCAGTCCTTGGACAGGCGGCGACACCATATATTTT.

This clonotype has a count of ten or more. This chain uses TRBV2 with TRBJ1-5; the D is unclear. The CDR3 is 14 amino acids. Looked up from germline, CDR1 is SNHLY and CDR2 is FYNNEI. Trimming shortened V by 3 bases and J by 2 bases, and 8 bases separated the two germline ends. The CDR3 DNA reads TGTGCCAGCAGTGACAGTGGAGGCAATCAGCCCCAGCATTTT. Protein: CASSDSGGNQPQHF.

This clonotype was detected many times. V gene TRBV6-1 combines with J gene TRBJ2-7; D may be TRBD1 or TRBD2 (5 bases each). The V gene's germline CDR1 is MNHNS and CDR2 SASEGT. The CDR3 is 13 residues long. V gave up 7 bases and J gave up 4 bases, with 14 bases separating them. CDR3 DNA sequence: TGTGCCAGCACCTTGGGACCGCTATACGAGCAGTACTTC. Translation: CASTLGPLYEQYF.

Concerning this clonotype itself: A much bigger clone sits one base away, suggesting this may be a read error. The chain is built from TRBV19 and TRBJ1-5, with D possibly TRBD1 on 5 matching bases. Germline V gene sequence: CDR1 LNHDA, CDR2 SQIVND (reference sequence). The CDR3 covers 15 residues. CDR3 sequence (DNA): TGTGCCAGTCTCTCATCGGGGGGAAGCAATCAGCCCCAGCTTTTT. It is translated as CASLSSGGSNQPQLF.

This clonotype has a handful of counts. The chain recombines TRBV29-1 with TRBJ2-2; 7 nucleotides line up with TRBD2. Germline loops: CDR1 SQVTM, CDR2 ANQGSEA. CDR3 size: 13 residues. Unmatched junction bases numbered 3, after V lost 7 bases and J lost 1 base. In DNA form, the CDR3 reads TGCAGCGCTGCGGGGGAGAACACCGGGGAGCTGTTTTTT. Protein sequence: CSAAGENTGELFF.

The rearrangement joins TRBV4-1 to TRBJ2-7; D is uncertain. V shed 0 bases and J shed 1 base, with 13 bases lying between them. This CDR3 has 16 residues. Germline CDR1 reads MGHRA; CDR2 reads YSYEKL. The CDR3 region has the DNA TGCGCCAGCAGCCAAGAGCCCCGGTTGCCGTCCTACGAGCAGTACTTC. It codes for CASSQEPRLPSYEQYF.